This TCR beta chain was sequenced in a study of T cell repertoires in aging, cancer and after chemotherapy. TRB rearrangements spanning V, D and J were amplified using mixed TRB-A/B primers. Each CDR3 protein is one row after TCRdb ran MiXCR on the multiplex PCR reads. This sample has about 5,200 distinct CDR3 sequences, with approximately 30% found just once. The template was genomic DNA from peripheral blood, not RNA. The CDR3 loop spans 16 amino acids. V lost 5 bases and J lost 7, with 23 bases in between. The chain recombines TRBV12-3 or TRBV12-4 with TRBJ1-2, with D possibly being TRBD1 (6 bases). The TCR sequence derives from a human donor in good health. The sequenced sample was blood. The CDR3 loop is CASSPNRQGGGAGYTF. The CDR3 DNA follows: TGTGCCAGCAGTCCGAATCGGCAAGGGGGGGGTGCTGGCTACACCTTC.